This T cell receptor beta chain was sequenced for a study of blood T cell repertoires in COVID-19. At the level of the study: Samples came from the United States, Italy and Spain, spanning acute and convalescent COVID-19. In each case, the material was cDNA or gDNA derived from T cells, B-cell-depleted T cells, or PBMCs.

V lost 6 bases and J lost 6, with 18 bases in between. Germline V gives CDR1 MNHEY, CDR2 SVGAGI. This CDR3 comprises 14 residues. Original data processing: Estimated nucleated cell counts came from reference gene primer amplification. TCRdb's copy holds only in-frame clones and misses some; the assay was immunoSEQ multiplex PCR. That table supplies the V and J calls and clone size; D and trimming were determined from the DNA. The sample gives more than 200,000 clones, roughly 83% of which show up once; around 27% is in the top ten. The TCR sequence derives from a middle-aged man with acute or convalescent COVID-19. The J gene is TRBJ2-7, the V gene TRBV6-5; D uncertain. Sequenced material: peripheral blood. The CDR3 DNA sequence: TGTGCCAGCAGCTCACACGACTCCTCGGGCGAGCAGTACTTC. Encoded protein: CASSSHDSSGEQYF.